Each of the 7 T cell receptor beta chains below was sequenced from the same sample in a study of STAT5B mutations in CD4+ large granular lymphocyte leukemia (dated by TCRdb to between 2021 and 2024). Libraries were prepared through the immunoSEQ multiplex PCR assay. TCRdb re-hosts the immuneACCESS table, in-frame sequences only. Its copies lack some clones; in the studies checked, an unresolved V gene accounts for under half of them, and the cause for the rest is not known. The sample has about 35,000 clones on record, about three quarters of them singletons. In total, the top ten clones hold roughly 2.1% of the sample. The sample comprised CD4+ T cells from blood buffy coats. Receptors were obtained from a human donor in good health.

This clone was counted between two and nine times. This chain links TRBV6-6 with TRBJ1-1; TRBD1 might be the D (5 bases). There are 13 residues in the CDR3. V was trimmed by 9 bases and J by 1 base, leaving 12 bases between them. Germline V lookup: CDR1 MNHNY, CDR2 SVGAGI (reference sequence). CDR3 loop: CASSGLANTEAFF. The CDR3 DNA reads as TGTGCCAGTTCAGGGTTGGCGAACACTGAAGCTTTCTTT.

The rearrangement uses TRBV19 and TRBJ1-1; unclear D gene. Between the trimmed V and J ends, which lost 2 bases and 1 base, there was a span of 8 bases. CDR1 LNHDA and CDR2 SQIVND come from the germline V gene (reference sequence). This CDR3 spans 14 amino acids. The CDR3 DNA sequence: TGTGCCAGTAGTATAACCGCAAGGAACACTGAAGCTTTCTTT. Amino acids: CASSITARNTEAFF.

The table lists this clone with a count of one. This chain links TRBV25-1 with TRBJ2-3; D unclear. The V end lost 1 base, the J end lost 4 bases, and 12 bases lay between the germline ends. Germline-derived CDR1 and CDR2 are MGHDK and SYGVNS. This CDR3 region has 15 residues. CDR3 in amino acids: CASSELRVAADTQYF. The CDR3 DNA reads as TGTGCCAGCAGTGAATTAAGAGTAGCAGCAGATACGCAGTATTTT.

The V and J genes are TRBV7-2 and TRBJ1-6, with D maybe TRBD1 (6 bases). Between the trimmed V and J ends, which lost 3 bases and 8 bases, there was a span of 11 bases. The CDR3 is made up of 14 amino acids. Germline V gene lookup returns CDR1 SGHTA and CDR2 FQGNSA. CDR3 nucleotides: TGTGCCAGCAGCTTTCAGGGGTTTGATTCACCCCTCCACTTT. It translates to CASSFQGFDSPLHF.

This clone was observed a handful of times. The chain links TRBV7-2 to TRBJ1-5; D call uncertain. Trimming stripped 5 bases from V and 9 bases from J, with 11 bases between. The CDR3 contains 12 residues. Germline values: CDR1 SGHTA, CDR2 FQGNSA. DNA of the CDR3: TGTGCCAGCAGCCCCCGGCGTGGGCCCCAGCATTTT. As protein: CASSPRRGPQHF.

The J gene is TRBJ2-1, the V gene TRBV7-2; 9 nucleotides agree with TRBD2. The J segment lost 4 bases and the V segment lost 6 bases, leaving 19 bases of the junction unmatched. The CDR3 sequence is 19 residues long. The germline V gene encodes CDR1 SGHTA and CDR2 FQGNSA. In DNA form, the CDR3 reads TGTGCCAGCAGTCCCCAGACGGGCGGGAGGGCCGGACCTTACAATGAGCAGTTCTTC. Amino acids: CASSPQTGGRAGPYNEQFF.

The gene calls are TRBV27 and TRBJ1-5; possibly TRBD1 for D (5 bases). The CDR3 contains 17 residues. Per the germline V gene, CDR1 is MNHEY and CDR2 is SMNVEV (reference sequence). Trimming left V 6 bases short and J 0 bases short, with 18 bases between. The CDR3 reads CASSPGVGVISNQPQHF. CDR3 DNA: TGTGCCAGCAGCCCCGGGGTAGGGGTTATTAGCAATCAGCCCCAGCATTTT.